Below are 24 T cell receptor beta chains sequenced from a single sample in a study of response to subunit inactivated influenza vaccine. TCRdb re-called the RT-PCR reads with MiXCR, one entry per CDR3 protein. This table holds approximately 700,000 distinct CDR3 sequences, approximately 13% found once. The sample here was PBMCs from blood, taken 14 to 15 days before vaccination. The receptors derive from a man in his fifties who received an inactivated influenza vaccine.

CDR3 coding DNA: TGCAGTGCTACGGCCGGGGCTGGAGAGACCCAGTACTTC. Its translation: CSATAGAGETQYF. The chain links TRBV20-1 to TRBJ2-5; D might be TRBD1 or TRBD2, each matching 5 bases. The CDR3 is 13 amino acids. Looked up from germline, CDR1 is DFQATT and CDR2 is SNEGSKA (reference sequence). The V end lost 4 bases, the J end lost 4 bases, and 13 bases lay between the germline ends.

CDR3 in DNA: TGCGCCAGCAGCCAAGTTTCCCCCCACACTGAAGCTTTCTTT. Translation gives CASSQVSPHTEAFF. The chain joins TRBV4-3 to TRBJ1-1, with unresolved D. Deletions cut 1 base from V and 3 bases from J, with 9 bases between. The CDR3 covers 14 residues. Germline CDR1 and CDR2: LGHNA and YSLEER.

This clonotype appeared a few times. CDR3 sequence: CASSQAGHRIQETQYF. In DNA, the CDR3 is TGTGCCAGCAGCCAAGCGGGGCACCGCATCCAAGAGACCCAGTACTTC. The rearrangement joins TRBV4-2 to TRBJ2-5; either TRBD1 or TRBD2 may supply D (5 bases each). V shed 1 base and J shed 1 base, with 13 bases lying between them. CDR1 is LGHNA, CDR2 YNFKEQ, per germline. This CDR3 comprises 16 residues.

The CDR3: CASSQDPQSTDTQYF. The CDR3 bases are TGTGCCAGCAGCCAAGATCCCCAGAGCACAGATACGCAGTATTTT. The chain couples TRBV3-1 to TRBJ2-3, with D unclear. Trimming left V 0 bases short and J 0 bases short, with 7 bases between. Germline CDR1 LGHDT, CDR2 YNNKEL (reference sequence). This CDR3 spans 15 amino acids.

The rearrangement joins TRBV6-1 to TRBJ1-1; 10 positions match TRBD1. The CDR3 has 13 residues. The junction had 5 bases not matched to a gene; V was cut back by 7 bases and J by 6 bases. Per the germline V gene, CDR1 is MNHNS and CDR2 is SASEGT. CDR3 residues: CASNGQGEPEAFF. The CDR3 DNA is TGTGCCAGCAACGGACAGGGGGAGCCTGAAGCTTTCTTT.

The CDR3: CASSGQGYGEQYF. The DNA for the CDR3 is TGTGCCAGCAGTGGGCAGGGGTATGGCGAGCAGTACTTC. The gene calls are TRBV25-1 and TRBJ2-7; possibly TRBD1 for D (6 bases). Per germline, CDR1 MGHDK and CDR2 SYGVNS. The V end was cut by 4 bases, the J end by 6 bases, with 13 bases between. The CDR3 is 13 residues long.

This clonotype was detected a few times. A much larger clone sits a single nucleotide away, making a read error possible. The V and J genes are TRBV7-2 and TRBJ2-5, with D maybe TRBD1 (6 bases). CDR3 length: 13 amino acids. V lost 4 bases and J lost 6, with 12 bases in between. The germline V gene encodes CDR1 SGHTA and CDR2 FQGNSA. CDR3 in amino acids: CASSSDRQQTQYF. The CDR3 DNA reads as TGTGCCAGCAGCTCGGACAGACAACAGACCCAGTACTTC.

This clonotype was detected only a few times. This chain connects TRBV29-1 to TRBJ2-1; 9 positions agree with TRBD1. Germline lookup yields CDR1 SQVTM and CDR2 ANQGSEA. This CDR3 comprises 15 residues. V dropped 2 bases and J dropped 5; count of bases not matched to a gene: 7. CDR3 region: CSVESLGQGNNEQFF. CDR3 DNA: TGCAGCGTTGAAAGTCTGGGACAGGGCAACAATGAGCAGTTCTTC.

This clonotype was observed a handful of times. The chain recombines TRBV9 with TRBJ2-7, with a possible D match to TRBD2 (5 bases). V lost 0 bases and J lost 6, with 13 bases in between. This CDR3 has 14 amino acids. Germline V lookup: CDR1 SGDLS, CDR2 YYNGEE. CDR3 in DNA: TGTGCCAGCAGCGTAGCAAGCGGAGGCTCCGAGCAGTACTTC. Translating it yields CASSVASGGSEQYF.

The rearrangement uses TRBV7-3 and TRBJ2-1; 11 positions agree with TRBD2. J gave up 3 bases and V 6 bases, and 19 bases lay outside the gene matches. In germline, CDR1 is SGHTA, CDR2 FQGTGA. The CDR3 is 20 amino acids. The CDR3 protein is CASSPLQGLADLRCYNEQFF. The CDR3 DNA follows: TGTGCCAGCAGTCCACTACAGGGACTAGCGGATTTAAGGTGCTACAATGAGCAGTTCTTC. The full variable domain, with the rest looked up from reference TRBV7-3 and TRBJ2-1, is GAGVSQTPSNKVTEKGKYVELRCDPISGHTALYWYRQSLGQGPEFLIYFQGTGAADDSGLPNDRFFAVRPEGSVSTLKIQRTERGDSAVYLCASSPLQGLADLRCYNEQFFGPGTRLTVL.

The rearrangement links TRBV6-2 or TRBV6-3 to TRBJ2-1; D ambiguous. Deletions cut 6 bases from V and 5 bases from J, with 8 bases between. This CDR3 contains 12 residues. Germline V gene lookup returns CDR1 MNHEY and CDR2 SVGEGT. Here the CDR3 reads CASRTANNEQFF. CDR3 coding DNA: TGTGCCAGCAGGACGGCTAACAATGAGCAGTTCTTC.

The chain combines TRBV7-2 with TRBJ1-6, with 7 bases fitting TRBD1. J gave up 7 bases and V 5 bases, and 11 bases lay outside the gene matches. This CDR3 has 16 amino acids. Germline V gene data show CDR1 as SGHTA and CDR2 as FQGNSA. CDR3 nucleotides: TGTGCCAGCAGCCTCGACAGACAGGGCCGAAATTCACCCCTCCACTTT. It codes for CASSLDRQGRNSPLHF.

The sample holds a few counts of this clonotype. The J gene is TRBJ2-5, the V gene TRBV6-2 or TRBV6-3, with D possibly being TRBD2 (5 bases). V was trimmed by 0 bases and J by 3 bases, leaving 11 bases between them. This CDR3 is 15 amino acids long. In germline, CDR1 is MNHEY, CDR2 SVGEGT. The CDR3 DNA follows: TGTGCCAGCAGTTACTCACGGGATTCTAAAGAGACCCAGTACTTC. This translates into CASSYSRDSKETQYF.

This clonotype was seen a handful of times. V gene TRBV20-1 combines with J gene TRBJ2-1; TRBD2 aligns across 11 bases. CDR1 and CDR2 (germline): DFQATT, SNEGSKA (reference sequence). The CDR3 has 20 residues. V was clipped by 0 bases and J by 2 bases; unmatched bases: 15. Written as DNA, the CDR3 is TGCAGTGCTAGAGATGCGGGGAGACTAGCGGGGCCTACTACCTACAATGAGCAGTTCTTC. Encoded protein: CSARDAGRLAGPTTYNEQFF.

This clonotype occurred a few times. The chain joins TRBV6-1 to TRBJ2-5, with unresolved D. The CDR3 covers 13 residues. Trimming removed 5 bases at V and 3 bases at J, with 10 bases between. CDR1 and CDR2 from the germline V gene are MNHNS and SASEGT. CDR3 in DNA: TGTGCCAGCAGTCGCCCTTATGAAGAGACCCAGTACTTC. Its protein is CASSRPYEETQYF.

In its sample, this clonotype was seen a few times. V is TRBV5-1 and J is TRBJ2-4; 8 nucleotides align to TRBD1. With 4 bases clipped from V and 1 base from J, the junction kept 7 bases outside the gene matches. The germline V gene encodes CDR1 SGHRS and CDR2 YFSETQ. The CDR3 is 16 amino acids. The CDR3 sequence: CASSPGQGSAKNIQYF. The CDR3 DNA sequence: TGCGCCAGCAGCCCCGGACAGGGATCGGCCAAAAACATTCAGTACTTC. Combining the CDR3 with reference TRBV5-1 and TRBJ2-4 gives the whole variable domain KAGVTQTPRYLIKTRGQQVTLSCSPISGHRSVSWYQQTPGQGLQFLFEYFSETQRNKGNFPGRFSGRQFSNSRSEMNVSTLELGDSALYLCASSPGQGSAKNIQYFGAGTRLSVL.

This clonotype has just a few counts. The rearrangement links TRBV20-1 to TRBJ2-3; 7 bases are shared with TRBD2. This CDR3 has 15 amino acids. With 0 bases clipped from V and 6 bases from J, the junction kept 9 bases outside the gene matches. Germline V gene sequence: CDR1 DFQATT, CDR2 SNEGSKA (reference sequence). As DNA, the CDR3 is TGCAGTGCTAGAGATGCCTTCCGACTAGCTGATACGCAGTATTTT. Translated: CSARDAFRLADTQYF.

The genes are TRBV27 and TRBJ1-2; perhaps TRBD1 as D (6 bases). The CDR3 contains 13 residues. The V end was cut by 5 bases, the J end by 7 bases, with 14 bases between. Germline V CDR1 and CDR2: MNHEY, SMNVEV (reference sequence). CDR3 sequence reads: CASSLTGLAGYTF. In DNA form, the CDR3 reads TGTGCCAGCAGTCTTACAGGGCTCGCTGGCTACACCTTC.

The genes are TRBV20-1 and TRBJ2-7, with 9 bases aligning to TRBD2. This CDR3 has 13 amino acids. Looked up from germline, CDR1 is DFQATT and CDR2 is SNEGSKA (reference sequence). Unmatched junction bases numbered 3, after V lost 3 bases and J lost 3 bases. The CDR3 DNA reads as TGCAGTGCTAGGGCGACTAGCGGCTACGAGCAGTACTTC. It encodes CSARATSGYEQYF.

The V gene is TRBV1, the J gene TRBJ2-7; the listed D gene, TRBD2, was not tested against the DNA. TRBV1 is deemed a pseudogene. CDR3 length: 14 residues. CDR3 residues: CSVTSGPISREQYF. The CDR3 nucleotides read TGCAGTGTGACTAGCGGGCCGATCTCGAGAGAGCAGTACTTC.

The V gene is TRBV20-1, the J gene TRBJ2-2; tentatively, D is TRBD1 (6 bases). This CDR3 contains 12 residues. V lost 1 base and J lost 8, with 8 bases in between. From germline, CDR1 is DFQATT and CDR2 SNEGSKA (reference sequence). The CDR3 region has the DNA TGCAGTGCTAGAGCAGGGGCTGGGGAGCTGTTTTTT. It yields the protein CSARAGAGELFF.

This clonotype was recorded a few times. The V and J genes are TRBV4-2 and TRBJ2-3, with TRBD1 identical over 12 bases. The CDR3 loop spans 16 amino acids. CDR1 and CDR2 (germline): LGHNA, YNFKEQ. V trimming: 4 bases; J trimming: 3 bases; junction bases outside the gene matches: 5. The DNA for the CDR3 is TGTGCCAGCAGCCCGGGGGACAGGGGGCGAACAGATACGCAGTATTTT. It translates to CASSPGDRGRTDTQYF.

This clonotype was counted between two and nine times. The V and J genes are TRBV6-1 and TRBJ1-4; D unresolved. The ends were cut back, 8 bases at V and 0 bases at J, with 13 bases in the middle. Per the germline V gene, CDR1 is MNHNS and CDR2 is SASEGT. The CDR3 sequence is 15 residues long. The CDR3 loop is CASVWGTSTNEKLFF. CDR3 DNA sequence: TGTGCCAGCGTCTGGGGAACCTCAACTAATGAAAAACTGTTTTTT.

A remark on this clonotype: A much larger clone lies a single base off, so this may be a read error. This chain links TRBV24-1 with TRBJ2-1; D possibly uses TRBD1 or TRBD2 (6 bases each). The V end was cut by 11 bases, the J end by 3 bases, with 10 bases between. The CDR3 contains 12 residues. Germline V gene lookup returns CDR1 KGHDR and CDR2 SFDVKD. CDR3 sequence (DNA): TGTGCCATGAGGGGGGACTACAATGAGCAGTTCTTC. Protein: CAMRGDYNEQFF.